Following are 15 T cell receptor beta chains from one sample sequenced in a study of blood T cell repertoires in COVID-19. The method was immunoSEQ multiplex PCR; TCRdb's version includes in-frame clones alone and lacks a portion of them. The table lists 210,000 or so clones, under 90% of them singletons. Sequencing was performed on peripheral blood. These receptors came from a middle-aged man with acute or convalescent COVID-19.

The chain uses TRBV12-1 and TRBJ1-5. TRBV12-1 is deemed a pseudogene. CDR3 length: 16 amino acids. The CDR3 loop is CASSPAGALGNQPQHF. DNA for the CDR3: TGTGCCAGCAGCCCGGCGGGGGCTTTAGGCAATCAGCCCCAGCATTTT.

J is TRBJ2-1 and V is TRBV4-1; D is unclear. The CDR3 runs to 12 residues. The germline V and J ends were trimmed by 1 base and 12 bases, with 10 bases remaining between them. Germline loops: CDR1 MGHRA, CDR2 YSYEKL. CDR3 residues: CASSQGLTRQFF. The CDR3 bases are TGCGCCAGCAGCCAAGGACTCACCAGGCAGTTCTTC.

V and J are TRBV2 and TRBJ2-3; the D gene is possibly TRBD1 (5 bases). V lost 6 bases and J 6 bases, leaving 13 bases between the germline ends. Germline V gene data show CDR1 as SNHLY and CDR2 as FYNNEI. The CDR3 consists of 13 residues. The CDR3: CASSPRVRDTQYF. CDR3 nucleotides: TGTGCCAGCAGCCCCAGGGTAAGGGATACGCAGTATTTT.

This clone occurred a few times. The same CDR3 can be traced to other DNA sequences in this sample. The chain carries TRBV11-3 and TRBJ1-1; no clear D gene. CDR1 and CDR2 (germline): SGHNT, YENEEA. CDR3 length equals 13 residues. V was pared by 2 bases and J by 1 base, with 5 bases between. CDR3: CASSLSRNTEAFF. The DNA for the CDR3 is TGTGCCAGCAGCTTATCTAGGAACACTGAAGCTTTCTTT. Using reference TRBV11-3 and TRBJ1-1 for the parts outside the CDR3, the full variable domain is EAGVVQSPRYKIIEKKQPVAFWCNPISGHNTLYWYLQNLGQGPELLIRYENEEAVDDSQLPKDRFSAERLKGVDSTLKIQPAELGDSAVYLCASSLSRNTEAFFGQGTRLTVV.

The CDR3 sequence: CASSVHGQGDQPQHF. As DNA, the CDR3 is TGTGCCAGCAGCGTGCACGGACAGGGTGATCAGCCCCAGCATTTT. The chain uses TRBV9 and TRBJ1-5, with TRBD1 matching 8 bases. The CDR3 consists of 15 residues. CDR1 and CDR2 (germline): SGDLS, YYNGEE. V was pared by 2 bases and J by 5 bases, with 6 bases of the junction left unmatched.

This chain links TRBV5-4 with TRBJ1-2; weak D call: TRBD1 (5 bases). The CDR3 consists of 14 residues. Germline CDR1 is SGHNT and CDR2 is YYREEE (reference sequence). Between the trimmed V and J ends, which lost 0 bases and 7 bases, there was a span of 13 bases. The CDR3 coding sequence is TGTGCCAGCAGCTTGGATCCGGGGGACGCTGGCTACACCTTC. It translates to CASSLDPGDAGYTF.

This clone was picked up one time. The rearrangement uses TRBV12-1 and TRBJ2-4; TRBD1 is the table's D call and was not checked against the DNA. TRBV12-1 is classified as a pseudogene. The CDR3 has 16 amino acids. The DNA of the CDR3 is TGTGCCAGCAGCTTGGGGGGACAGGGGGCTAGAAACATTCAGTACTTC. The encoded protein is CASSLGGQGARNIQYF.

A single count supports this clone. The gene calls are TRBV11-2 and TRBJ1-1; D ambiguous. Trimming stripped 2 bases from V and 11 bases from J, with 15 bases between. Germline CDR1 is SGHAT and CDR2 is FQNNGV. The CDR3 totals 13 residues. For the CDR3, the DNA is TGTGCCAGCAGCTTATCGGTTTCCAAATGGGCTTTCTTT. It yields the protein CASSLSVSKWAFF.

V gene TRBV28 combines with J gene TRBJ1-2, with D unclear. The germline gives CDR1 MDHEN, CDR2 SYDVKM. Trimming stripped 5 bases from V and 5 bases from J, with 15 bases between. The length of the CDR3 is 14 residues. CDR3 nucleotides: TGTGCCAGCAGTACCCCGATCGGCGGGTATGGCTACACCTTC. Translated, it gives CASSTPIGGYGYTF.

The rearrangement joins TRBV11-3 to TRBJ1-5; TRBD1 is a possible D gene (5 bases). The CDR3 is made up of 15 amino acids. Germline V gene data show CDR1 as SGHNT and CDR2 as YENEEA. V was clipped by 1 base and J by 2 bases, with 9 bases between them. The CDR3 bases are TGTGCCAGCAGCTTAGTCAGGGCCTGCAATCAGCCCCAGCATTTT. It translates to CASSLVRACNQPQHF.

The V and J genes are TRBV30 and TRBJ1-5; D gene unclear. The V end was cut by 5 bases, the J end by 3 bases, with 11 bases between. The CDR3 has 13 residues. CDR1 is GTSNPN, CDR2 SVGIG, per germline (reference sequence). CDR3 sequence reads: CAWEGGHNQPQHF. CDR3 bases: TGTGCCTGGGAAGGAGGGCACAATCAGCCCCAGCATTTT.

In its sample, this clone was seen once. CDR3 DNA: TGTGCCAGCAGCTTAGATCGAGGACCCTCAGGGGGCTACACCTTC. Its protein is CASSLDRGPSGGYTF. The V and J genes are TRBV7-2 and TRBJ1-2, with D maybe TRBD1 (5 bases). Trimming removed 1 base from V and 8 bases from J, with 17 bases in between. The CDR3 covers 15 residues. Germline V gives CDR1 SGHTA, CDR2 FQGNSA.

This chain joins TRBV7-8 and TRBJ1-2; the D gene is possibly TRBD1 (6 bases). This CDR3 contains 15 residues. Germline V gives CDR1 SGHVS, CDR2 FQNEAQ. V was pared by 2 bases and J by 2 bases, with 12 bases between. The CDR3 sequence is CASSLLTGGNYGYTF. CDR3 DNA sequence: TGTGCCAGCAGCTTACTGACAGGAGGAAACTATGGCTACACCTTC. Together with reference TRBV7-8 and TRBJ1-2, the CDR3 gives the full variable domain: GAGVSQSPRYKVAKRGQDVALRCDPISGHVSLFWYQQALGQGPEFLTYFQNEAQLDKSGLPSDRFFAERPEGSVSTLKIQRTQQEDSAVYLCASSLLTGGNYGYTFGSGTRLTVV.

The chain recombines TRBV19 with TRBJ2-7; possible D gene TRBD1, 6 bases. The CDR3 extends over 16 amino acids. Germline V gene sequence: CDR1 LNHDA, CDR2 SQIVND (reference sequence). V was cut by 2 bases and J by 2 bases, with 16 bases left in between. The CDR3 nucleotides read TGTGCCAGTAGTATAAAAGGCAGGGGATCCACCTACGAGCAGTACTTC. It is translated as CASSIKGRGSTYEQYF. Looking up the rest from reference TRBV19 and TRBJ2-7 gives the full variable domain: DGGITQSPKYLFRKEGQNVTLSCEQNLNHDAMYWYRQDPGQGLRLIYYSQIVNDFQKGDIAEGYSVSREKKESFPLTVTSAQKNPTAFYLCASSIKGRGSTYEQYFGPGTRLTVT.

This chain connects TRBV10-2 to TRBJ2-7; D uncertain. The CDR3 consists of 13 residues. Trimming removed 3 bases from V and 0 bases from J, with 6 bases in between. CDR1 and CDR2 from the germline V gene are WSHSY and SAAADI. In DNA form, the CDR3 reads TGCGCCAGCAGTGATGTCCTCTCCTACGAGCAGTACTTC. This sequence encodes CASSDVLSYEQYF.